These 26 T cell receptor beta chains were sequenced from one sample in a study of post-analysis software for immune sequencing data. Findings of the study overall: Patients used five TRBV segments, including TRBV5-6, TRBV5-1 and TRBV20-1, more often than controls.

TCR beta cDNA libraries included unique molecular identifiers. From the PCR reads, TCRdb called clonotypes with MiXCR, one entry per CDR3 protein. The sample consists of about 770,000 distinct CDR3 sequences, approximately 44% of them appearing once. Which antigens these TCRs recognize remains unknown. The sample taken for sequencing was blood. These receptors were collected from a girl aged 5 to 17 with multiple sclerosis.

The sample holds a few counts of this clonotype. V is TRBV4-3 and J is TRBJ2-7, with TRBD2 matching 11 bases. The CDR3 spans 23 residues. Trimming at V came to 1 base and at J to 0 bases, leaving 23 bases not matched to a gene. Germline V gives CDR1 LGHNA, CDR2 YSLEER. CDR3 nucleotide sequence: TGCGCCAGCAGCCAAGTTGTTCTAGCGGGAGGCCATTACGTTGGGGAGGCCTCCTACGAGCAGTACTTC. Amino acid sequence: CASSQVVLAGGHYVGEASYEQYF.

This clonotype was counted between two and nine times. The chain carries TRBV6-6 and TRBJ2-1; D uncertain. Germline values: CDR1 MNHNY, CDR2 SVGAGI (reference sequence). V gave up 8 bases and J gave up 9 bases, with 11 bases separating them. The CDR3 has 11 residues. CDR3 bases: TGTGCCAGCTTCTCCCTGGGTGAGCAGTTCTTC. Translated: CASFSLGEQFF.

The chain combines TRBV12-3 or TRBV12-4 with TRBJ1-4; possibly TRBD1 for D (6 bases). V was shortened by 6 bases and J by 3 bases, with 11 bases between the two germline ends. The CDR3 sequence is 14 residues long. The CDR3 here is CASRLRGSNEKLFF. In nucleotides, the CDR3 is TGTGCCAGCAGGCTCAGGGGATCTAATGAAAAACTGTTTTTT.

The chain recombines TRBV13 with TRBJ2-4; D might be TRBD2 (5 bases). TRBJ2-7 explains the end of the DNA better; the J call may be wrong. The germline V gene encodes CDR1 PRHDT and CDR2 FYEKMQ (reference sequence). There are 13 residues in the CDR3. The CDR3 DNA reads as TGTGCCAGCAGCATCGGACTTTCCTACGAGCAGTACTTC. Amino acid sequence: CASSIGLSYEQYF.

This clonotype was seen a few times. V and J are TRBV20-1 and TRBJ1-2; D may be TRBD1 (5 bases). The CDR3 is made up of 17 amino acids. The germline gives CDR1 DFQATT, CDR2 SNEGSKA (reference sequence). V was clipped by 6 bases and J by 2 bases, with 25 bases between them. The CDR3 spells CSATVQGSGILNYGYTF. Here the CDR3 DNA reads TGCAGTGCCACGGTCCAGGGATCCGGAATTTTAAACTATGGCTACACCTTC.

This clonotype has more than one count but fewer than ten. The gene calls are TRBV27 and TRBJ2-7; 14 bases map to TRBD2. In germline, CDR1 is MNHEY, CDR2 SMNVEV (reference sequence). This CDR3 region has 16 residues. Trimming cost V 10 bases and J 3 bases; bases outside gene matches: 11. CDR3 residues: CAIRTSGRKGGYEQYF. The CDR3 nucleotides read TGTGCCATCCGGACTAGCGGGAGGAAAGGGGGCTACGAGCAGTACTTC.

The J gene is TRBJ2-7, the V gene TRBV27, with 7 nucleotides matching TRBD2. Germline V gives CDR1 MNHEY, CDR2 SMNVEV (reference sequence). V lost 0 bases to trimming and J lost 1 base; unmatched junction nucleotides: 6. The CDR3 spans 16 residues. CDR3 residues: CASSLSVLASSYEQYF. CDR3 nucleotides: TGTGCCAGCAGTTTATCGGTACTAGCGAGTTCCTACGAGCAGTACTTC.

CDR3 DNA: TGTGCCAGCAGTTACCAAACTAGTTTCACAACTCGGGAGACATTAGCCAAAAACATTCAGTACTTC. Protein product: CASSYQTSFTTRETLAKNIQYF. The rearrangement joins TRBV6-2 or TRBV6-3 to TRBJ2-4, with a possible D match to TRBD2 (6 bases). This CDR3 has 22 amino acids. Germline assignment: CDR1 MNHEY and CDR2 SVGEGT. Deletions cut 2 bases from V and 0 bases from J, with 29 bases between.

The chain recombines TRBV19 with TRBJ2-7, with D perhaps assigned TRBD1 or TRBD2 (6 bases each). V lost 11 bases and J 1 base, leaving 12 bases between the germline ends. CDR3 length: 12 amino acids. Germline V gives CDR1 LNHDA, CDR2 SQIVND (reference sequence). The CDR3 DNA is TGTGCCGCCGGGGGCGAGTCCTACGAGCAGTACTTC. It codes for CAAGGESYEQYF.

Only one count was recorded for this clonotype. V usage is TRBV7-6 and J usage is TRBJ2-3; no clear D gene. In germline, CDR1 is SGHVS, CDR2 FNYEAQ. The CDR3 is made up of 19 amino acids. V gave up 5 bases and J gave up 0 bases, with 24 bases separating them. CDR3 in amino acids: CASSTGPDDPSPSTDTQYF. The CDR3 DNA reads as TGTGCCAGCAGCACTGGGCCGGATGACCCCTCCCCAAGCACAGATACGCAGTATTTT. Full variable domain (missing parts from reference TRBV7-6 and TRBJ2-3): GAGVSQSPRYKVTKRGQDVALRCDPISGHVSLYWYRQALGQGPEFLTYFNYEAQQDKSGLPNDRFSAERPEGSISTLTIQRTEQRDSAMYRCASSTGPDDPSPSTDTQYFGPGTRLTVL.

CDR3 amino acids: CASSVITGDNYGYTF. CDR3 DNA sequence: TGTGCCAGCAGCGTCATCACAGGGGATAACTATGGCTACACCTTC. This sequence joins TRBV7-9 and TRBJ1-2, with 7 bases fitting TRBD1. The germline CDR1 and CDR2 sequences are SEHNR and FQNEAQ (reference sequence). J lost 1 base, V lost 5 bases, and 7 bases had no gene match. The CDR3 loop spans 15 amino acids.

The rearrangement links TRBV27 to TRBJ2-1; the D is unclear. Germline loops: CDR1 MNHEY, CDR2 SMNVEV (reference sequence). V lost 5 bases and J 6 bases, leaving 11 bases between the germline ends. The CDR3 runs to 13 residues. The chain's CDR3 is CASSTRPGNEQFF. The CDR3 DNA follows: TGTGCCAGCAGTACCCGTCCTGGCAATGAGCAGTTCTTC.

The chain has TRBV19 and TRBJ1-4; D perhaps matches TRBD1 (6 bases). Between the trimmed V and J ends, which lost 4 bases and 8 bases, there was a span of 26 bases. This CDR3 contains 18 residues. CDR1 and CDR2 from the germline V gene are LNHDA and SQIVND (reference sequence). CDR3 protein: CASSKVSWSGEPDEKLFF. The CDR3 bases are TGTGCCAGTAGTAAGGTCTCATGGTCAGGGGAACCTGACGAAAAACTGTTTTTT. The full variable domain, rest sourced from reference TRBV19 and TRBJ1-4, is DGGITQSPKYLFRKEGQNVTLSCEQNLNHDAMYWYRQDPGQGLRLIYYSQIVNDFQKGDIAEGYSVSREKKESFPLTVTSAQKNPTAFYLCASSKVSWSGEPDEKLFFGSGTQLSVL.

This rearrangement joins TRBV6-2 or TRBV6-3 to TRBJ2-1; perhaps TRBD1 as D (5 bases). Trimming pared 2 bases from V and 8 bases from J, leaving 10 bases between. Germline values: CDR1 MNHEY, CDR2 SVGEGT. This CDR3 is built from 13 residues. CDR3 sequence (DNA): TGTGCCAGCAGTTACGAAGGGGATGATGAGCAGTTCTTC. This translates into CASSYEGDDEQFF.

The CDR3 is CASSETGGANYGYTF. For the CDR3, the DNA is TGTGCCAGCAGCGAGACAGGGGGCGCAAACTATGGCTACACCTTC. The J gene is TRBJ1-2, the V gene TRBV9; TRBD1 agrees at 10 bases. The CDR3 is made up of 15 amino acids. The germline CDR1 and CDR2 sequences are SGDLS and YYNGEE. J was trimmed by 2 bases and V by 3 bases; bases with no gene match: 4.

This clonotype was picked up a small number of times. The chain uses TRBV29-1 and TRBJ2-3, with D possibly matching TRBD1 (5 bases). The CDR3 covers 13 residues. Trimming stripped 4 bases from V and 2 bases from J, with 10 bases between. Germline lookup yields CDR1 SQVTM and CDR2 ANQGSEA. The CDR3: CSVGRTITDTQYF. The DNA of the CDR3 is TGCAGCGTTGGACGGACAATCACAGATACGCAGTATTTT.

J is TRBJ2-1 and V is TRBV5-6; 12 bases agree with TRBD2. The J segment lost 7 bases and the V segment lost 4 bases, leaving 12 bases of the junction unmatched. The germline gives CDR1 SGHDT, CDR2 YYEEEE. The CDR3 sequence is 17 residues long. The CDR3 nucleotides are TGTGCCAGCAGCATAGGGACTAGCGGGCTTAGGGGTAATGAGCAGTTCTTC. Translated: CASSIGTSGLRGNEQFF.

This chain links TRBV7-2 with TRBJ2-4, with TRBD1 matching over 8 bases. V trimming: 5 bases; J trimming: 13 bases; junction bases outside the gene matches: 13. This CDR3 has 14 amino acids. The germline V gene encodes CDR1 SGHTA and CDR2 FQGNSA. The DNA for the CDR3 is TGTGCCAGCAGCCCTCGACAGGGGTCCCTCTGGCAGTACTTC. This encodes CASSPRQGSLWQYF.

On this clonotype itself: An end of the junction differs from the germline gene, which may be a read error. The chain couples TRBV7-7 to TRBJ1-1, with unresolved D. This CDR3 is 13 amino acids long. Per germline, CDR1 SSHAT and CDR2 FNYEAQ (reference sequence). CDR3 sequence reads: CASSERPNTEAFF. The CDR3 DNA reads TGTGCTAGCAGCGAAAGGCCGAACACTGAAGCTTTCTTT.

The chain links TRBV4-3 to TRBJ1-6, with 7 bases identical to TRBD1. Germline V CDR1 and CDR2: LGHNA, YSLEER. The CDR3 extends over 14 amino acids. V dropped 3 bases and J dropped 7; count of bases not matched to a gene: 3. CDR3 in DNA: TGCGCCAGCAGCCAGGGGACAGAGAATTCACCCCTCCACTTT. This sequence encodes CASSQGTENSPLHF.

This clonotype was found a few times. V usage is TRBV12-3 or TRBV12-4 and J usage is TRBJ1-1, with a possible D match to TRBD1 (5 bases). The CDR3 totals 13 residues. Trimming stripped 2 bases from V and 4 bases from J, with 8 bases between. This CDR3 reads CASSLQGPTEAFF. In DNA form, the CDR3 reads TGTGCCAGCAGTTTACAGGGTCCCACTGAAGCTTTCTTT.

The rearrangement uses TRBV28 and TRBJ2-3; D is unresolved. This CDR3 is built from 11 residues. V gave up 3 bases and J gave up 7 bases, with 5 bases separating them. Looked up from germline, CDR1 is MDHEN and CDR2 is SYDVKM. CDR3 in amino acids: CASSFTNTQYF. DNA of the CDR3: TGTGCCAGCAGTTTCACGAATACGCAGTATTTT. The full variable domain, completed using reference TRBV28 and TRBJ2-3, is DVKVTQSSRYLVKRTGEKVFLECVQDMDHENMFWYRQDPGLGLRLIYFSYDVKMKEKGDIPEGYSVSREKKERFSLILESASTNQTSMYLCASSFTNTQYFGPGTRLTVL.

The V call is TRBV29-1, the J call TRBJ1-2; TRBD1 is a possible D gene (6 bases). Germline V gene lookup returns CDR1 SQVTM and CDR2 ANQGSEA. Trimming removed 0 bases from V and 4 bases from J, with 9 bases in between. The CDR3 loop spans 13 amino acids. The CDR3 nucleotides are TGCAGCGTTGAAGAAATACAGGGCTATGGCTACACCTTC. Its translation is CSVEEIQGYGYTF.

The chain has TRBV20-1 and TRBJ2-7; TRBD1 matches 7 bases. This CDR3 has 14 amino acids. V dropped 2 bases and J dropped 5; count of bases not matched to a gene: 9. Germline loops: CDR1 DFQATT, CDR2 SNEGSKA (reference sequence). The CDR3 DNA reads TGCAGTGCTAGAAAAGAACAGGGGACCCACGAGCAGTACTTC. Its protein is CSARKEQGTHEQYF.

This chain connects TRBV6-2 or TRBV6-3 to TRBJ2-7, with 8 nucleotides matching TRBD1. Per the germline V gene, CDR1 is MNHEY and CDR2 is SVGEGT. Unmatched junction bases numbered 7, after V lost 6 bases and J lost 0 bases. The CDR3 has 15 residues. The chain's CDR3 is CASRTRGQVSYEQYF. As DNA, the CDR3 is TGTGCCAGCAGGACAAGGGGACAGGTCTCCTACGAGCAGTACTTC.

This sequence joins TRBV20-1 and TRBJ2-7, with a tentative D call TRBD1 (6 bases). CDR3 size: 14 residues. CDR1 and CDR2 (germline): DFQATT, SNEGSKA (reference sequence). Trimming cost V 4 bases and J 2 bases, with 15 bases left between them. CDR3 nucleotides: TGCAGTGCTACCCAGGGGCTTTTAACCTACGAGCAGTACTTC. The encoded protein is CSATQGLLTYEQYF.